These T cell receptor beta chains were read from a single sample in a study of OX40 agonist ivuxolimab in advanced cancers. The protocol was immunoSEQ multiplex PCR, while the TCRdb copy is restricted to in-frame clones and leaves out a portion. Of roughly 100,000 clones listed, 90% were seen once; the top ten hold 0.48%. Material: CD4+ or CD8+ T cells sorted from blood, obtained in a trial of the OX40 agonist ivuxolimab. All receptors derive from an adult with an advanced solid tumor such as melanoma, head and neck, liver or kidney cancer. CDR3s include the opening cysteine and the closing phenylalanine or tryptophan. Clone size is given for some rows only: seen once, a few or many times, or a class if the clone is expanded.

j_gene	v_gene	abundance	CDR3aa
TRBJ1-6	TRBV7-2	-	CASSLGSGDNSPLHF
TRBJ2-7	TRBV6-5	-	CASRTPGGAFSEQYF
TRBJ2-2	TRBV7-2	-	CASRRNSGTIAGELFF
TRBJ1-2	TRBV5-1	once	CASSFDSGYTF
TRBJ2-7	TRBV28	-	CASRPPQGAYEQYF
TRBJ2-1	TRBV18	-	CASSPGTGTSYSQFF
TRBJ2-5	TRBV6-1	-	CASSGGGGETQYF
TRBJ2-1	TRBV7-9	-	CASSFATAGTARNEQFF
TRBJ2-5	TRBV5-6	-	CASSLVGTTRETQYF
TRBJ2-7	TRBV11-2	-	CASSPDRGEQYF
TRBJ1-3	TRBV7-9	-	CASSATLGGIDSGNTIYF
TRBJ1-2	TRBV10-3	-	CAISESDRGFGYTF
TRBJ2-2	TRBV2	-	CASRGYTGELFF
TRBJ1-6	TRBV7-9	-	CASSPSQNYNSPLHF
TRBJ2-7	TRBV19	-	CASRTRVGEQYF
TRBJ2-3	TRBV9	-	CASSVAQRGTDTQYF
TRBJ2-2	TRBV19	few	CATERELFF
TRBJ2-7	TRBV7-2	-	CASSPGRGYEQYF
TRBJ1-3	TRBV4-3	-	CASSQVSDRAGNTIYF
TRBJ2-6	TRBV19	-	CASKLSGANVLTF
TRBJ2-1	TRBV7-9	-	CASTGTGDNEQFF
TRBJ2-1	TRBV19	few	CASRPRDYKGEQFF
TRBJ1-5	TRBV7-9	-	CASVPGDRSNQPQHF
TRBJ1-1	TRBV6-5	-	CASQTGTGGNTEAFF
TRBJ2-7	TRBV21-1	-	CASSNAGAGRTNEQYF
TRBJ2-3	TRBV28	-	CASRTKGTDTQYF
TRBJ2-1	TRBV9	-	CASSVHLGQTNEQFF
TRBJ1-5	TRBV28	-	CASTRVNPGQPQHF
TRBJ1-5	TRBV6-5	-	CASKGSNQPQHF
TRBJ2-3	TRBV10-1	-	CASPPRGSTDTQYF
TRBJ1-5	TRBV28	-	CASRRQVGGNQPQHF